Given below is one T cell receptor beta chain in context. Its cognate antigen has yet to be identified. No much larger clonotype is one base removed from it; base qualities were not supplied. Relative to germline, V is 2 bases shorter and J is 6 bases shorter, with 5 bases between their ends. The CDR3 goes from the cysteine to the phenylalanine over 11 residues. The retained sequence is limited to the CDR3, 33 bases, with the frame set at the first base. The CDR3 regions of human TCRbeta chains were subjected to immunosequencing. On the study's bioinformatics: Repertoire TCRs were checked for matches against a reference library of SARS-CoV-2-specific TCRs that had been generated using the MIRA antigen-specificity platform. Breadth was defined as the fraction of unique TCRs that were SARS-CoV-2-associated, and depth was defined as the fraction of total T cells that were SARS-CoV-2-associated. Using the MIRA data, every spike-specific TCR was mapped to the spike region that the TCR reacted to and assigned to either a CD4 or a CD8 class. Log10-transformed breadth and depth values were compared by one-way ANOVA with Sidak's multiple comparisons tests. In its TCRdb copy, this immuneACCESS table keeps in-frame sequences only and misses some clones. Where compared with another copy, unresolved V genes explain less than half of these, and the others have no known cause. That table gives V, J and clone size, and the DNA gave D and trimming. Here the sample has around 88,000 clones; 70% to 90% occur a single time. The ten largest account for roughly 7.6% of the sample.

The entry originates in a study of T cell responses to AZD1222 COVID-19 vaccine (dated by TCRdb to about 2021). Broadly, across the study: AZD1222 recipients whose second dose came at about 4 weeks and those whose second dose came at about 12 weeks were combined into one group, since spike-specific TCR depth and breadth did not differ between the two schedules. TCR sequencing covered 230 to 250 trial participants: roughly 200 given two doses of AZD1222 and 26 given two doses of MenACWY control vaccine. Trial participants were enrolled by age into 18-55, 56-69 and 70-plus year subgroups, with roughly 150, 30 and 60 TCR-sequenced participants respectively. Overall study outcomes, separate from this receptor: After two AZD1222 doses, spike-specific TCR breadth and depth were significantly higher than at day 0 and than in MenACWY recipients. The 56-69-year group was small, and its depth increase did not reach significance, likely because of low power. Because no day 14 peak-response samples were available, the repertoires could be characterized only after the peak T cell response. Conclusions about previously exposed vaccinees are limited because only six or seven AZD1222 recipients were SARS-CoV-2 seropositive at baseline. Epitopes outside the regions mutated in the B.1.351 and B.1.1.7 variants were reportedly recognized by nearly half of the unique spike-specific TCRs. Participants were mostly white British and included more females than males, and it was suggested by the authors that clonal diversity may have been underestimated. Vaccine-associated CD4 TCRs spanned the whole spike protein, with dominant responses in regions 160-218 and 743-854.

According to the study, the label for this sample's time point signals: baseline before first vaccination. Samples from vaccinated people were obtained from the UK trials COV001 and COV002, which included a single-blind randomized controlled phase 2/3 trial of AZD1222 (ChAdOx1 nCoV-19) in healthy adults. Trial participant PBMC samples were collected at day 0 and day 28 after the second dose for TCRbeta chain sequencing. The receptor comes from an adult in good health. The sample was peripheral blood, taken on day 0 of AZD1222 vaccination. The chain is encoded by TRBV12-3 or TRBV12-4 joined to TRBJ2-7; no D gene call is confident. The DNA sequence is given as TGTGCCAGCAGTTTAATAGGCGAGCAGTACTTC. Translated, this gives CASSLIGEQYF.